Following are 23 T cell receptor beta chains from one sample sequenced in a study of tumor and adjacent non-tumor tissue in lung cancer. The library came from three nested PCR rounds adapted from ARM-PCR protocols. TCRdb passed the multiplex PCR reads through MiXCR, listing each CDR3 protein once. In the table there are 90,000 to 110,000 distinct CDR3 sequences, 75% of which are singletons. No cell sorting was done before RNA was extracted from the tissue. Sample: lung tumor tissue. The receptor source for this set is a woman aged 55-75 years with non-small cell lung cancer.

This clonotype showed up many times. The genes are TRBV6-5 and TRBJ2-1; TRBD2 agrees at 8 bases. This CDR3 has 15 amino acids. Losses at the gene ends were 6 bases for V and 5 bases for J; bases not matched to a gene: 9. Germline CDR1 MNHEY, CDR2 SVGAGI. CDR3 sequence reads: CASRRGGSKHNEQFF. CDR3 sequence (DNA): TGTGCCAGCAGACGGGGGGGCAGCAAGCACAATGAGCAGTTCTTC.

Concerning this clonotype itself: This may stem from a read error, because a much larger clone lies one nucleotide away. Because it lacks the conserved phenylalanine or tryptophan at the end, this CDR3 is likely a read error. The V and J genes are TRBV6-6 and TRBJ1-1; 9 bases agree with TRBD1. Germline V CDR1 and CDR2: MNHNY, SVGAGI (reference sequence). The CDR3 totals 15 residues. V trimming: 0 bases; J trimming: 4 bases; junction bases outside the gene matches: 3. DNA for the CDR3: TGTGCCAGCAGTTACTCGGGACAGGGTGGCACTGAAGCTTTCCTT. It is translated as CASSYSGQGGTEAFL.

V is TRBV24-1 and J is TRBJ2-3; the match to TRBD1 covers 8 bases. Germline CDR1 and CDR2: KGHDR and SFDVKD. J was trimmed by 6 bases and V by 1 base; bases with no gene match: 11. CDR3 length: 17 amino acids. The CDR3 protein is CATSDFGTGIKGDTQYF. In DNA, the CDR3 is TGTGCCACCAGTGATTTCGGGACAGGAATTAAGGGGGATACGCAGTATTTT.

Turning to this clonotype: It may be a read error: a sequence one base away is much more abundant. V and J are TRBV6-6 and TRBJ1-1; D gene ambiguous. In germline, CDR1 is MNHNY, CDR2 SVGAGI (reference sequence). V shed 5 bases and J shed 4 bases, with 14 bases lying between them. This CDR3 comprises 14 residues. The CDR3 region has the DNA TGTGCCAGCAGTCCGAGAGGAGAAAGCACTGAAGCTTTCTTT. The encoded protein is CASSPRGESTEAFF.

This clonotype was seen once. Relative to the germline gene, one junction end is altered; a read error may explain this. The DNA for the CDR3 is TGTGCAAGCAGCTTAGAGTTGACTAGAGGGAGCGACTATGAGCAGTTCTTC. Protein sequence: CASSLELTRGSDYEQFF. V usage is TRBV11-3 and J usage is TRBJ2-1; D perhaps matches TRBD2 (6 bases). The CDR3 is 17 residues long. The germline V gene encodes CDR1 SGHNT and CDR2 YENEEA.

Concerning this clonotype itself: This clone may be a read error of a much larger clone one base away. The chain couples TRBV5-5 to TRBJ2-5; D might be TRBD1 or TRBD2, each matching 6 bases. The CDR3 extends over 11 amino acids. Per germline, CDR1 SGHKS and CDR2 YYEKEE (reference sequence). The CDR3 bases are TGTGCCAGCAGAAGGGGGGAGAGCCAGTACTTC. It specifies CASRRGESQYF.

As to this clonotype: This sequence may be a read error, since a much larger clone differs from it by one base. The chain joins TRBV4-1 to TRBJ1-6; 11 bases align to TRBD1. The V segment lost 2 bases and the J segment 11 bases; nucleotides outside the gene matches: 8. CDR3 length: 16 amino acids. CDR1 and CDR2 (germline): MGHRA, YSYEKL. CDR3 bases: TGCGCCAGCAGCCAATCGCCGGGACAGGGGGGAGCACCCCTCCACTTT. Protein: CASSQSPGQGGAPLHF.

As regards this clonotype: A much larger clone differs by one base, so this may be a read error. This chain connects TRBV20-1 to TRBJ2-5; TRBD2 matches 11 bases. The ends lost 1 base at V and 3 bases at J; junction bases unmatched: 4. CDR3 length equals 15 residues. Germline CDR1 and CDR2: DFQATT and SNEGSKA (reference sequence). Written as DNA, the CDR3 is TGCAGTGCTAGAGGGGAACTAGCGGGAGAAGAGACCCAGTACTTC. Amino acids: CSARGELAGEETQYF.

Note on this clonotype: An end of the junction does not agree with germline; a read error may underlie this. The V call is TRBV4-3, the J call TRBJ2-7; 11 positions match TRBD2. Germline V gene data show CDR1 as LGHNA and CDR2 as YSLEER. This CDR3 contains 15 residues. The CDR3 sequence: CASIQGTSGTNEQYF. The CDR3 DNA follows: TGCGCCAGCATCCAAGGGACTAGCGGAACCAACGAGCAGTACTTC.

Note on this clonotype: Being one base from a much bigger clone, this may be a read error. The chain uses TRBV6-6 and TRBJ1-5, with D unclear. This CDR3 comprises 16 residues. In germline, CDR1 is MNHNY, CDR2 SVGAGI (reference sequence). V lost 8 bases, J lost 3 bases, and 20 bases lay in between. The CDR3 spells CASAKEGFVHNQPQHF. DNA of the CDR3: TGTGCCAGCGCAAAAGAGGGATTTGTCCACAATCAGCCCCAGCATTTT.

This chain uses TRBV29-1 with TRBJ1-4; a weak D match, TRBD1 (6 bases). V lost 6 bases and J 6 bases, leaving 14 bases between the germline ends. Germline assignment: CDR1 SQVTM and CDR2 ANQGSEA. The CDR3 totals 13 residues. CDR3 coding DNA: TGCAGCGTGGGTGACAGGAGATATGAAAAACTGTTTTTT. Protein: CSVGDRRYEKLFF.

Regarding this clonotype: This may come from a read error, since a much larger clone is one base off. The chain uses TRBV20-1 and TRBJ1-1; perhaps TRBD1 as D (5 bases). The germline V gene has CDR1 DFQATT and CDR2 SNEGSKA (reference sequence). The CDR3 has 13 amino acids. Trimming removed 5 bases at V and 6 bases at J, with 16 bases between. CDR3 DNA sequence: TGCAGTGCTCGGGCCTCCCGGGGCGCTGAAGCTTTCTTT. Translation gives CSARASRGAEAFF.

In regard to this clonotype: Germline and junction disagree at one end, which may indicate a read error. CDR3 nucleotide sequence: TGTGCCATCAGCATGACACAAGGCGCCGCCAAGCAGTACTTC. This translates into CAISMTQGAAKQYF. The chain employs TRBV5-6 and TRBJ2-7; D gene uncertain. This CDR3 has 14 amino acids. CDR1 and CDR2 from the germline V gene are SGHDT and YYEEEE.

Worth noting for this clonotype: One base away lies a much larger clone, so this may be a sequencing read error. J is TRBJ2-5 and V is TRBV10-3; possibly TRBD2 for D (6 bases). Germline V gene data show CDR1 as ENHRY and CDR2 as SYGVKD. The germline V and J ends were trimmed by 10 bases and 5 bases, with 17 bases remaining between them. This CDR3 is 13 amino acids long. As DNA, the CDR3 is TGTGCCACCATGTCCGGGAGTGGGGAGACCCAGTACTTC. It is translated as CATMSGSGETQYF.

With regard to this clonotype: This sequence may be a read error, since a much larger clone differs from it by one base. The V gene is TRBV6-1, the J gene TRBJ2-3; 10 positions agree with TRBD1. The CDR3 is 14 amino acids. CDR1 is MNHNS and CDR2 is SASEGT in the germline V gene. The CDR3 nucleotides are TGTACCAGCCTACGGGACAGGGGTACAGATACGCAGTATTTT. Amino acid sequence: CTSLRDRGTDTQYF.

As for this clonotype: One end of the junction varies from germline; a read error may be responsible. The gene calls are TRBV5-5 and TRBJ2-7; D is possibly TRBD1 (5 bases). This CDR3 is built from 12 residues. Germline CDR1 and CDR2: SGHKS and YYEKEE (reference sequence). As DNA, the CDR3 is TGTGCCAGCAGCCTGGACACGGGCGAGCACTACTTC. It codes for CASSLDTGEHYF.

CDR3 amino acids: CASRIGGHHGYTF. In DNA form, the CDR3 reads TGTGCCAGTAGGATAGGAGGGCACCATGGCTACACCTTC. V usage is TRBV6-1 and J usage is TRBJ1-2, with D uncertain. The CDR3 runs to 13 residues. V gave up 9 bases and J gave up 6 bases, with 17 bases separating them. CDR1 is MNHNS and CDR2 is SASEGT in the germline V gene.

The table lists this clonotype with a count of one. Sequence at one end of the junction differs from germline and may be a read error. The V gene is TRBV12-3 or TRBV12-4, the J gene TRBJ1-2; D gene uncertain. The CDR3 runs 13 residues. DNA of the CDR3: TGTACCAGCAGTTCATCGGCTAACTATGGCTACACCTTC. Amino acids: CTSSSSANYGYTF.

This clonotype was recorded once. A junction end diverges from the germline sequence, so it may reflect a read error. The chain couples TRBV10-3 to TRBJ1-5, with no clear D. The length of the CDR3 is 16 residues. CDR1 is ENHRY, CDR2 SYGVKD, per germline. Here the CDR3 reads CAICEKMVQDNQPQHF. DNA for the CDR3: TGCGCCATCTGTGAAAAGATGGTCCAGGACAATCAGCCCCAGCATTTT.

On this clonotype itself: A read error may explain this, as a much larger clone is one base away. The chain uses TRBV4-3 and TRBJ1-6; D gene unclear. The length of the CDR3 is 15 residues. The V gene's germline CDR1 is LGHNA and CDR2 YSLEER. The ends were cut back, 0 bases at V and 0 bases at J, with 3 bases in the middle. The CDR3 DNA follows: TGCGCCAGCAGCCAAGAAGCCTCCTATAATTCACCCCTCCACTTT. Amino acid sequence: CASSQEASYNSPLHF.

This clonotype was counted between two and nine times. V is TRBV29-1 and J is TRBJ2-7; no clear D gene. The V gene's germline CDR1 is SQVTM and CDR2 ANQGSEA. This CDR3 has 12 amino acids. Trimming shortened V by 4 bases and J by 1 base, and 8 bases separated the two germline ends. CDR3 sequence: CSVARSSYEQYF. Written as DNA, the CDR3 is TGCAGCGTTGCACGGTCATCCTACGAGCAGTACTTC.

This clonotype was recorded many times. This chain joins TRBV20-1 and TRBJ1-1, with TRBD1 as a possible D gene (5 bases). CDR1 is DFQATT, CDR2 SNEGSKA, per germline (reference sequence). V lost 5 bases and J 4 bases, leaving 14 bases between the germline ends. The CDR3 loop spans 13 amino acids. CDR3 residues: CSAPDGGGTEAFF. CDR3 coding DNA: TGCAGTGCTCCGGACGGGGGGGGCACTGAAGCTTTCTTT.

A note on this clonotype: The junction and the germline gene differ at one end; a read error may be behind it. Written as DNA, the CDR3 is TGTGCCAGCACCACGGGGGGAATGAACACTGAAGTTTTCTTT. Its protein is CASTTGGMNTEVFF. V gene TRBV28 combines with J gene TRBJ1-1, with a tentative D call TRBD1 (5 bases). CDR3 length equals 14 residues. CDR1 MDHEN and CDR2 SYDVKM come from the germline V gene.